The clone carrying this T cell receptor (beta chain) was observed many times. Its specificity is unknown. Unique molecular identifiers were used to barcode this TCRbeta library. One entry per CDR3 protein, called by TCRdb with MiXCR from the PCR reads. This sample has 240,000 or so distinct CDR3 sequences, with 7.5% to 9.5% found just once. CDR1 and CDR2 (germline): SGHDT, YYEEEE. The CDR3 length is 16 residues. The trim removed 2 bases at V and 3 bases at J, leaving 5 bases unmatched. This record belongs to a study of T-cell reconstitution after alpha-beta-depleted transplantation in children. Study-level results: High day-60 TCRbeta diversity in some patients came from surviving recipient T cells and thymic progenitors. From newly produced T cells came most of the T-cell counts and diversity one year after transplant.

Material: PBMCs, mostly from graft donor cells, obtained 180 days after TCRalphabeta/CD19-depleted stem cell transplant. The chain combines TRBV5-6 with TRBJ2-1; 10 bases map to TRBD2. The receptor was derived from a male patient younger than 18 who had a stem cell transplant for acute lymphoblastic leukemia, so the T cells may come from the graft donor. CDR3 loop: CASSLRRLAGYNEQFF. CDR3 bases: TGTGCCAGCAGCTTACGAAGACTAGCGGGCTACAATGAGCAGTTCTTC.